This T cell receptor (beta chain) was retrieved from a study of tumor-infiltrating lymphocytes in oesophageal squamous cell carcinoma (dated by TCRdb to the mid-2010s). Preparation of the library involved PCR. The instrument given in TCRdb is Illumina HiSeq 2000. Using fastp at Q25 and MiXCR, TCRdb reprocessed the public reads and kept productive beta chains. Every distinct CDR3 protein forms one entry, paired with its most common genes and DNA. The sample table records 10,000 to 15,000 distinct CDR3 sequences; more than 40% of these occur just once. The ten largest make up approximately 13% of the sample. This clonotype is termed medium-sized (0.01 to 0.1%). Its recognized antigen is unknown. No clone much larger than this one lies a single base away; base qualities are absent. CDR1 and CDR2 are drawn from the germline V gene (reference sequence): SEHNR, FQNEAQ. The germline V end is reduced by 5 bases and the J end by 1 base; junction bases left unmatched: 6. The CDR3 numbers 17 residues from cysteine through phenylalanine. CDR3 DNA only is kept here, 51 bases in frame from base 1.

The sequence derives from a male donor with esophageal squamous cell carcinoma. The rearrangement combines TRBV7-9 with TRBJ2-5, and TRBD2 aligns with 14 junction nucleotides. Sequenced sample: normal esophageal tissue next to the tumor. The encoded CDR3 is CASSAQTSGRAQETQYF. The DNA is as follows: TGTGCCAGCAGCGCCCAGACTAGCGGGAGGGCCCAAGAGACCCAGTACTTC.